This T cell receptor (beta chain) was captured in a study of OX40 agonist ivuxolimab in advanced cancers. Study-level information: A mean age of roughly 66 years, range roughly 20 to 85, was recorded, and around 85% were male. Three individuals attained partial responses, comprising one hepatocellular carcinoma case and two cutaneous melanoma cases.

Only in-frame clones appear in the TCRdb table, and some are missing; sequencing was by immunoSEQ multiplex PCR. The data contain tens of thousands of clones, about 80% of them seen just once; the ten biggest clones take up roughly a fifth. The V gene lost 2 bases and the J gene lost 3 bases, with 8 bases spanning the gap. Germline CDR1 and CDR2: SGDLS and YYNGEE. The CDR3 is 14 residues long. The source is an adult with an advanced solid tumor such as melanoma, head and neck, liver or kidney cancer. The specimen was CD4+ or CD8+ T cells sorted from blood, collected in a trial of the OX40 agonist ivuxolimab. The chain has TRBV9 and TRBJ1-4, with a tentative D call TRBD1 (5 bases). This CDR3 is CASSVPGPNEKLFF. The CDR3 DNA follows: TGTGCCAGCAGCGTCCCAGGGCCTAATGAAAAACTGTTTTTT.